This is a list of T cell receptor beta chains from one sample in a study of blood T cell repertoires in COVID-19. The assay was immunoSEQ multiplex PCR, and TCRdb's table has in-frame clones only and misses some. The table has some 150,000 clones, 75% to 90% seen once; the top ten hold roughly 3.2%. The specimen was peripheral blood. The receptors stem from a woman in her fifties or sixties with active COVID-19. Both conserved end residues are trimmed from each CDR3. Fields, in order: D gene, V gene, J gene, CDR3 protein. D genes are given only for firm matches.

.	TRBV11-2	TRBJ2-1	ASSLVRGNEQF
TRBD1	TRBV2	TRBJ1-5	ASSGTGTQPQH
TRBD2	TRBV18	TRBJ2-7	ASSPQLAGSYEQY
.	TRBV24-1	TRBJ2-1	ATSDPGDLPGNEQF
.	TRBV27	TRBJ2-5	ASRIADQETQY
.	TRBV28	TRBJ2-5	ATSGLQETQY
TRBD1	TRBV5-1	TRBJ1-2	ASSLATGNYGYT
TRBD2	TRBV3-1/TRBV3-2	TRBJ2-1	ASSQGTSGIGRYNEQF
.	TRBV27	TRBJ1-6	ASRILGRGSPLH
TRBD2	TRBV4-2	TRBJ2-7	ASSQDLLAEYEQY
TRBD2	TRBV5-1	TRBJ2-2	ASSSGLAGGNTGELF
TRBD1	TRBV6-5	TRBJ2-7	ASSYSEGAGQY
TRBD2	TRBV12-5	TRBJ2-1	ASGLGLAGVDEQF
.	TRBV7-9	TRBJ1-4	ASTRTAFNEKLF
.	TRBV4-1	TRBJ2-4	ASSPPFSAKNIQY
TRBD2	TRBV9	TRBJ2-2	ASSGSGSFAGELF
TRBD2	TRBV5-6	TRBJ2-5	ASSFDRGLPGLAGETQY
TRBD2	TRBV5-4	TRBJ2-1	ASSYAVPSGRNEQF
.	TRBV4-2	TRBJ2-1	ASSQDSFLAGEQF
TRBD1	TRBV29-1	TRBJ1-6	SVRDRGAYNSPLH
TRBD2	TRBV6-2/TRBV6-3	TRBJ2-7	ASSYSRLAGEQY
.	TRBV12-5	TRBJ2-2	ASGLSLTGELF
.	TRBV4-3	TRBJ1-4	ASSPRGGATNEKLF
.	TRBV6-2/TRBV6-3	TRBJ2-3	ASSKTGNDLTDTQY
TRBD2	TRBV7-9	TRBJ2-1	ASSPTSGRANEQF